This T cell receptor beta chain was captured in a study of T cells after yellow fever vaccination. Across the study: It was SMART-Seq v4 Ultra Low Input that prepared the fractions with low cell numbers.

Researchers made TCR cDNA using 5'RACE template switching, and this step added a universal primer site and UMIs. Each CDR3 protein is one row after TCRdb ran MiXCR on the 5' RACE reads. The profile shows 300,000 to 450,000 distinct CDR3 sequences, roughly 8.6% of them singletons. Overall study results and limits: Reappearing after the booster were most of the clones from primary vaccination (96% CD4, around 90% CD8). Any FACS-sorted repertoire could hold abundant clonotypes that contaminate it from the bulk population.

CDR1 and CDR2 from the germline V gene are SGHTA and FQGNSA. V was trimmed by 5 bases and J by 6 bases, leaving 12 bases between them. The CDR3 spans 13 residues. This clonotype has a handful of counts. Its matching antigen is unknown. This clonotype was obtained from a man aged 18 to 30 who received the YFV17D yellow fever vaccine. The chain recombines TRBV7-2 with TRBJ2-3; D ambiguous. Sequenced material: PBMCs, taken about 41 days after the first yellow fever vaccination. CDR3 bases: TGTGCCAGCAGCCCCAATTTATGGGATACGCAGTATTTT. Protein product: CASSPNLWDTQYF.